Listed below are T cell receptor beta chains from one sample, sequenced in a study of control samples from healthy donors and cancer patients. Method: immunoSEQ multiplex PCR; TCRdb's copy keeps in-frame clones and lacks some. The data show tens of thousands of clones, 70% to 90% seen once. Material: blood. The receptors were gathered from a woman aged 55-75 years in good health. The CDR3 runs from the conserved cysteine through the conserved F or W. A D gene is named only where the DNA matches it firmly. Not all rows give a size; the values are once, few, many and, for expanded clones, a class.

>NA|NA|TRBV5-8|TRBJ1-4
TGTGCCAGCAGCTTGCCCCTCGGCTCTAATGAAAAACTGTTTTTT
CASSLPLGSNEKLFF
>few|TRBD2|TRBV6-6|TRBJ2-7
TGTGCCAGCACCGCAGTGGGACTAGCCTACGAGCAGTACTTC
CASTAVGLAYEQYF
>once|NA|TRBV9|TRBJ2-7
TGTGCCAGCAGCGTTGCCCCCTCGACAGGCCAAGACGAGCAGTACTTC
CASSVAPSTGQDEQYF
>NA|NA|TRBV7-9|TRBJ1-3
TGTGCCAGCAGCTTTAGTGGAAACACCATATATTTT
CASSFSGNTIYF
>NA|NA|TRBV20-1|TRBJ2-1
TGCAGTGCTATATACAATGAGCAGTTCTTC
CSAIYNEQFF
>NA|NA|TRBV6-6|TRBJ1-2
TGTGCCAGCAGTTACTCGATGTTGAATAACTATGGCTACACCTTC
CASSYSMLNNYGYTF
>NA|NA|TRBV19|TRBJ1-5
TGTGCCAGTAGTATGAAGGGGAATCAGCCCCAGCATTTT
CASSMKGNQPQHF
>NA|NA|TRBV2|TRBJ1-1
TGTGCCAGCAGAGGTACAATCCCCGCCACTGAAGCTTTCTTT
CASRGTIPATEAFF
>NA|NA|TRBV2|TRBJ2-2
TGTGCCAGCATCCTAGAGGGGCGATTGGACACCGGGGAGCTGTTTTTT
CASILEGRLDTGELFF
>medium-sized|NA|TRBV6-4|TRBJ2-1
TGTGCCAGCAGTGAAGGCGTGGAAAACAATGAGCAGTTCTTC
CASSEGVENNEQFF
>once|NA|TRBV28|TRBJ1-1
TGTGCCAGCAGTTTATCGGGCTTGCCCCTGGGTTTGGAAGCTTTCTTT
CASSLSGLPLGLEAFF
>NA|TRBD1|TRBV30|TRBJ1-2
TGTGCCTGGAAGCGAGGGGGCGGGTATGGCTACACCTTC
CAWKRGGGYGYTF
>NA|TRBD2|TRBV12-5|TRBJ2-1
TGTGCTAGTGGTTTTCCCCGAAGAGCGGGAGAGGTTGAGCAGTTCTTC
CASGFPRRAGEVEQFF
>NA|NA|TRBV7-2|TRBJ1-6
TGTGCCAGCAGCTTAGATTCGGGTAGCTCCTATAATTCACCCCTCCACTTT
CASSLDSGSSYNSPLHF
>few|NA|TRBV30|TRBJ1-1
TGTGCCTGGAGAACCACGAACACTGAAGCTTTCTTT
CAWRTTNTEAFF
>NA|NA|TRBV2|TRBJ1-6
TGTGCCAGCAGTGAACGGTCCATCATAAGTTCGCCCCTCCACTTT
CASSERSIISSPLHF
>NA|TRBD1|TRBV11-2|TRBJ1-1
TGTGCCAGCGGTAAGGACAGGTCTCGTGAAGCTTTCTTT
CASGKDRSREAFF
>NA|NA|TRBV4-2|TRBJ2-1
TGTGCCAGCAGCCAAGGCCAGGGTAACAATGAGCAGTTCTTC
CASSQGQGNNEQFF
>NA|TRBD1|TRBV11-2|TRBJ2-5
TGTGCCAGCAGAACCGGGACAGGGCTACAAGAGACCCAGTACTTC
CASRTGTGLQETQYF
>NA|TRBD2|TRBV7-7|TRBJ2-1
TGTGCCAGCAGCTTATCTAGGCTAGCGGGAGGAGGAGAGCAGTTCTTC
CASSLSRLAGGGEQFF
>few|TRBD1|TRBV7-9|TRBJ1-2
TGTGCCAGCAGTCCCGGGACAGGGATTGGCTACACCTTC
CASSPGTGIGYTF
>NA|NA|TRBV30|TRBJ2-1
TGTGCCTGGAGTCTTCTCCCCTACAATGAGCAGTTCTTC
CAWSLLPYNEQFF
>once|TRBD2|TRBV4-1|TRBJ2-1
TGCGCCAGTGGGGCGGGAGGGCCATATGAGCAGTTCTTC
CASGAGGPYEQFF
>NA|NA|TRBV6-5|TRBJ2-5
TGTGCCAGCAGTCCACTAGGGGGAGTCCGGGAGACCCAGTACTTC
CASSPLGGVRETQYF
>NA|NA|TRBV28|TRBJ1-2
TGTGCCAGCAGTGCAGGGACTCGGTTGCACACCTTC
CASSAGTRLHTF
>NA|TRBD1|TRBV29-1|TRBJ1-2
TGCAGCTCCGACAGGGACAGGGTTCGGGGCTACACCTTC
CSSDRDRVRGYTF
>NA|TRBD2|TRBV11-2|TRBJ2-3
TGTGCCAGCAGCCAAAAGACTAGCGGGAGTGATACGCAGTATTTT
CASSQKTSGSDTQYF
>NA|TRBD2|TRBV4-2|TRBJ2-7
TGTGCCAGCAGCCAAGAACCGGACGGTGGGACTACCTACGAGCAGTACTTC
CASSQEPDGGTTYEQYF
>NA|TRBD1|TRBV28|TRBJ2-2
TGTGCCAGCAGTTACCCGCCGGGACAGGGGATGTTTTTT
CASSYPPGQGMFF
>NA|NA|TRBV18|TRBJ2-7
TGTGCCAGCTCACCAGCGGGGACGAGTTTCTACGAGCAGTACTTC
CASSPAGTSFYEQYF
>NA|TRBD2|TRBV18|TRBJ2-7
TGTGCCAGCTCACCACGTGGCGGGGGGCAGTACTTC
CASSPRGGGQYF
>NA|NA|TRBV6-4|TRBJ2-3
TGTGCCAGCAGTGACTCGGCAGAGGCAGATACGCAGTATTTT
CASSDSAEADTQYF
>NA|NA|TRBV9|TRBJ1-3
TGTGCCAGCAGCGCCCAGGCAGGTGGCCCTGGAAACACCATATATTTT
CASSAQAGGPGNTIYF
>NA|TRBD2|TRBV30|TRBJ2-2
TGTGCCATGGCGGGGGGGGACACCGGGGAGCTGTTTTTT
CAMAGGDTGELFF
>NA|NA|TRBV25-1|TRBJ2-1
TGTGCCAGCAGTGAAATTCAAGACAATGAGCAGTTCTTC
CASSEIQDNEQFF
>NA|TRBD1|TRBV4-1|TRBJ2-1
TGCGCCAGCAGCCCCGGTAGGGGACAGACGTACAATGAGCAGTTCTTC
CASSPGRGQTYNEQFF
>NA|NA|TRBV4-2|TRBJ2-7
TGTGCCAGCAGCCAAGAAGGGGGATACGAGCAGTACTTC
CASSQEGGYEQYF
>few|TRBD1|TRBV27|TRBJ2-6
TGTGCCAGCAGTTTCTGGACAGGGGGCTTTGGGGCCAACGTCCTGACTTTC
CASSFWTGGFGANVLTF
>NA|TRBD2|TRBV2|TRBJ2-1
TGTGCCAGCAGCCCAACTAGCGGGGGCCAGAATGAGCAGTTCTTC
CASSPTSGGQNEQFF
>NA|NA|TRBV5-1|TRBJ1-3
TGCGCCAGCAGCCCGTTTGAGGGAAACACCATATATTTT
CASSPFEGNTIYF
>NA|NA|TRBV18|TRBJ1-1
TGTGCCAGCTCCCAGGGGCAGACTGAAGCTTTCTTT
CASSQGQTEAFF
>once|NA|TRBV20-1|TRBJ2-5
TGCAGCGCCCAGGGGAAAGAGACCCAGTACTTC
CSAQGKETQYF
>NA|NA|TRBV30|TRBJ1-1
TGTGCCTGGTGGACAGAGTATGAAGCTTTCTTT
CAWWTEYEAFF
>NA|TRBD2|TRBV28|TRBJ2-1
TGTGCCAGCAGTCCTAGCGGGAGGGCCTCGGACAATGAGCAGTTCTTC
CASSPSGRASDNEQFF
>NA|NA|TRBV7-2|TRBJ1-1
TGTGCCAGCAGCTTATTAGGGAACACTGAAGCTTTCTTT
CASSLLGNTEAFF
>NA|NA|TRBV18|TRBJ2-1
TGTGCCAGCTCACCTTTCGGAGTAGGCGGTTACAATGAGCAGTTCTTC
CASSPFGVGGYNEQFF
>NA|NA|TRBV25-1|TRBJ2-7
TGTGCCAGCAGTGAATGGGACCCGAACTACGAGCAGTACTTC
CASSEWDPNYEQYF
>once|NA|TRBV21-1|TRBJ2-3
TGTGCCAGCAGCAAAGCTGGGACAGGGATGCCAGATACGCAGTATTTT
CASSKAGTGMPDTQYF
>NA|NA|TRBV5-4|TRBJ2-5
TGTGCCAGCAGCTTGGACAGAGCCCAAGAGACCCAGTACTTC
CASSLDRAQETQYF